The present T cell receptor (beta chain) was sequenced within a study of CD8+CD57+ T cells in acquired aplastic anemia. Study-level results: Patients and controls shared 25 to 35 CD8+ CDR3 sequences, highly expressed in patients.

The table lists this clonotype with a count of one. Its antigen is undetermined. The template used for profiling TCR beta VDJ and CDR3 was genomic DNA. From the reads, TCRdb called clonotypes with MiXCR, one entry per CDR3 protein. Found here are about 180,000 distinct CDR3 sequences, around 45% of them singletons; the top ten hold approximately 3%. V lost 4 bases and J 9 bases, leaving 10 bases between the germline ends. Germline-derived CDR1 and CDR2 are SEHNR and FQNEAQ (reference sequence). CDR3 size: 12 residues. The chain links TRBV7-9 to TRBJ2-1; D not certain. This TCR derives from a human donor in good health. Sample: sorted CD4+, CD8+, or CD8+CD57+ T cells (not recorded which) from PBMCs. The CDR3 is CASSSRSGEQFF. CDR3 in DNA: TGTGCCAGCAGCTCGCGTAGTGGTGAGCAGTTCTTC.